Below, 16 T cell receptor beta chains from the same sample are listed, as sequenced in a study of vaccination effects on CD4 cells after COVID-19 (dated by TCRdb to the early 2020s). The library was built by means of the immunoSEQ multiplex PCR assay. Not all clones reach the TCRdb copy of this immuneACCESS table, which keeps in-frame sequences only. Checked studies attribute under half of the gap to unresolved V genes and leave the rest unexplained. This sample has tens of thousands of clones in its table, and roughly four fifths of those were observed once. In total, the top ten clones hold roughly 5% of the sample. To identify antigen-specific CD4+ T cell clonotypes by their expansion, the ViraFEST assay first stimulated PBMC with viral peptide pools and then applied TCR sequencing. After more than nine days of culture, CD4+ T cells were isolated with the EasySep CD4+ T cell isolation kit. The absence of prior SARS-CoV-2 infection in healthy vaccine recipients was confirmed by negative nucleocapsid antibodies before and after vaccination.

No antigen is known for these receptors. Sequencing was performed on CD4+ T cells from PBMCs cultured with SARS-CoV-2 spike peptides, taken before COVID-19 vaccination. The label giving this sample's cell subset or site can be read as: SARS-CoV-2 spike overlapping peptide pool stimulation. Source of these receptors: a human donor who received a COVID-19 vaccine.

The chain carries TRBV18 and TRBJ1-5, with D unclear. Trimming took off 3 bases at V and 6 bases at J, with 21 bases between the two ends. Looked up from germline, CDR1 is KGHSH and CDR2 is LQKENI. The length of the CDR3 is 17 residues. Here the CDR3 DNA reads TGTGCCAGCTCACCCCTCGGGCCAGTAGGTTCTAGTCAGCCCCAGCATTTT. It is translated as CASSPLGPVGSSQPQHF.

The chain has TRBV12-3 or TRBV12-4 and TRBJ1-1; possible D gene TRBD1, 5 bases. Trimming cost V 6 bases and J 4 bases, with 12 bases left between them. This CDR3 region has 13 residues. This chain's CDR3 is CASSPGDRTEAFF. CDR3 bases: TGTGCCAGCAGCCCTGGGGACCGCACTGAAGCTTTCTTT.

The chain employs TRBV6-5 and TRBJ2-7; 9 bases line up with TRBD1. CDR1 MNHEY and CDR2 SVGAGI come from the germline V gene. Germline trimming cut 7 bases from V and 1 base from J; bases unmatched to any gene: 5. The CDR3 is 14 residues long. The CDR3 sequence is CASTKTGGSYEQYF. CDR3 DNA: TGTGCCAGCACCAAGACAGGGGGTTCCTACGAGCAGTACTTC.

This chain uses TRBV21-1 with TRBJ2-3; no DNA check was done on the table's D call, TRBD2. TRBV21-1 is deemed a pseudogene. This CDR3 contains 18 residues. Here the CDR3 reads CASSKDAPAGSGTDTQYF. The CDR3 nucleotides read TGTGCCAGCAGCAAAGATGCGCCAGCGGGATCTGGCACAGATACGCAGTATTTT.

The chain employs TRBV6-6 and TRBJ2-7; no clear D gene. The CDR3 extends over 13 amino acids. The V and J ends lost 6 bases and 0 bases respectively, with 9 bases between them. The germline V gene encodes CDR1 MNHNY and CDR2 SVGAGI (reference sequence). In DNA, the CDR3 is TGTGCCAGCAGAGAACAGAACTCCTACGAGCAGTACTTC. Residues: CASREQNSYEQYF.

The chain joins TRBV27 to TRBJ2-7; possible D gene TRBD2, 6 bases. The germline V and J ends were trimmed by 5 bases and 4 bases, with 18 bases remaining between them. CDR3 length: 15 amino acids. The germline CDR1 and CDR2 sequences are MNHEY and SMNVEV (reference sequence). CDR3 residues: CASSLSPGVGYEQYF. CDR3 sequence (DNA): TGTGCCAGCAGTCTTTCTCCGGGAGTGGGTTACGAGCAGTACTTC.

The chain joins TRBV19 to TRBJ1-2, with TRBD1 matching 10 bases. This CDR3 has 14 amino acids. Germline lookup yields CDR1 LNHDA and CDR2 SQIVND (reference sequence). V lost 6 bases to trimming and J lost 2 bases; unmatched junction nucleotides: 3. Here the CDR3 reads CASSDRGLNYGYTF. The CDR3 DNA is TGTGCCAGTAGCGACAGGGGGCTGAACTATGGCTACACCTTC.

The chain carries TRBV13 and TRBJ2-3, with no clear D. CDR1 is PRHDT and CDR2 is FYEKMQ in the germline V gene (reference sequence). The CDR3 consists of 13 residues. V dropped 2 bases and J dropped 6 bases, with 9 bases sitting between them. Written as DNA, the CDR3 is TGTGCCAGCAGCTTACGGAGTGTGGATACGCAGTATTTT. Protein sequence: CASSLRSVDTQYF.

The rearrangement links TRBV4-1 to TRBJ1-2; D remains ambiguous. The length of the CDR3 is 16 residues. Germline CDR1 MGHRA, CDR2 YSYEKL. V shed 0 bases and J shed 0 bases, with 11 bases lying between them. For the CDR3, the DNA is TGCGCCAGCAGCCAAGATCCGGGCGGTTCTAACTATGGCTACACCTTC. Translated, it gives CASSQDPGGSNYGYTF.

This chain connects TRBV7-8 to TRBJ2-7; 11 bases are shared with TRBD1. Trimming removed 5 bases from V and 4 bases from J; junction bases left unmatched: 7. CDR1 SGHVS and CDR2 FQNEAQ come from the germline V gene. The CDR3 runs to 15 residues. CDR3 sequence reads: CASSQRTGGFYEQYF. The CDR3, as DNA: TGTGCCAGCAGCCAGCGGACAGGGGGCTTTTACGAGCAGTACTTC.

The chain joins TRBV5-1 to TRBJ1-4; D remains unclear. The CDR3 length is 13 residues. Germline CDR1 is SGHRS and CDR2 is YFSETQ. V was clipped by 1 base and J by 5 bases, with 6 bases between them. The CDR3 DNA follows: TGCGCCAGCAGCTTGACCCCGAATGAAAAACTGTTTTTT. Translation gives CASSLTPNEKLFF.

The V gene is TRBV19, the J gene TRBJ1-2; 8 nucleotides match TRBD1. With V trimmed by 3 bases and J by 4 bases, 10 bases remained unmatched. CDR1 is LNHDA, CDR2 SQIVND, per germline (reference sequence). CDR3 length: 16 amino acids. For the CDR3, the DNA is TGTGCCAGTAGTATCCCTACGGCAGGGGGCGGCTATGGCTACACCTTC. Translating gives CASSIPTAGGGYGYTF.

The chain combines TRBV5-4 with TRBJ2-5; the match to TRBD2 covers 9 bases. Looked up from germline, CDR1 is SGHNT and CDR2 is YYREEE (reference sequence). This CDR3 spans 15 amino acids. The ends lost 4 bases at V and 3 bases at J; junction bases unmatched: 7. The CDR3 region is CASSAGGPGKETQYF. CDR3 DNA sequence: TGTGCCAGCAGCGCGGGGGGGCCGGGAAAAGAGACCCAGTACTTC. Variable domain in full (rest from reference TRBV5-4 and TRBJ2-5): ETGVTQSPTHLIKTRGQQVTLRCSSQSGHNTVSWYQQALGQGPQFIFQYYREEENGRGNFPPRFSGLQFPNYSSELNVNALELDDSALYLCASSAGGPGKETQYFGPGTRLLVL.

The gene calls are TRBV7-2 and TRBJ2-3; D is uncertain. From germline, CDR1 is SGHTA and CDR2 FQGNSA. Trimming shortened V by 3 bases and J by 6 bases, and 7 bases separated the two germline ends. This CDR3 has 12 amino acids. For the CDR3, the DNA is TGTGCCAGCAGCTTCCGATGGGATACGCAGTATTTT. Its protein product is CASSFRWDTQYF. Filled out from reference TRBV7-2 and TRBJ2-3, the complete variable domain reads GAGVSQSPSNKVTEKGKDVELRCDPISGHTALYWYRQSLGQGLEFLIYFQGNSAPDKSGLPSDRFSAERTGGSVSTLTIQRTQQEDSAVYLCASSFRWDTQYFGPGTRLTVL.

V gene TRBV10-2 combines with J gene TRBJ1-6; D remains ambiguous. This CDR3 contains 17 residues. V lost 4 bases, J lost 0 bases, and 13 bases lay in between. Germline-derived CDR1 and CDR2 are WSHSY and SAAADI. The CDR3 bases are TGCGCCAGCAGTGCCCCTCGTTGGCGCTCCTATAATTCACCCCTCCACTTT. Its protein product is CASSAPRWRSYNSPLHF.

The V gene is TRBV19, the J gene TRBJ2-1, with 8 positions matching TRBD1. Germline CDR1 and CDR2: LNHDA and SQIVND (reference sequence). This CDR3 is 15 amino acids long. V trimming: 8 bases; J trimming: 3 bases; junction bases outside the gene matches: 9. The CDR3 nucleotides read TGTGCCAGTGGGGAGGACAGGGACTTCTACAATGAGCAGTTCTTC. Translation gives CASGEDRDFYNEQFF.